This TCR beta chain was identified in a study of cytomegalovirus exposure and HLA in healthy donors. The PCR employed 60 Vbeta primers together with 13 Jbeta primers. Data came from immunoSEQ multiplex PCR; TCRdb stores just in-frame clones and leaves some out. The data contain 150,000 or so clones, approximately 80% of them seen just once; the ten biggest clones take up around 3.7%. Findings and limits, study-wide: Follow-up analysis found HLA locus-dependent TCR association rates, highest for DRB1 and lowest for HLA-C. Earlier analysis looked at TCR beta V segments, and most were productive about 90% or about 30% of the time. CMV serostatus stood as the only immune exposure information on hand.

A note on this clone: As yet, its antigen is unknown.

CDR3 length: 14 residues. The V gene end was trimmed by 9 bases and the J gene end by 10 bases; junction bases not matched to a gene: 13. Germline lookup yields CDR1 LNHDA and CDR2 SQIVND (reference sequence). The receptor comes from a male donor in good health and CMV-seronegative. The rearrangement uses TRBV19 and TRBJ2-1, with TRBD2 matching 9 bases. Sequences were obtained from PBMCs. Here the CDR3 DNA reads TGTGCCAGCTTGACTAGCGGTGTTGGAGAGGAGCAGTTCTTC. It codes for CASLTSGVGEEQFF.